This T cell receptor (beta chain) originates from a study of T cell responses to AZD1222 COVID-19 vaccine. Libraries were prepared by immunoSEQ multiplex PCR; TCRdb keeps only in-frame clonotypes and omits some of them. This sample has over 100,000 clones, with 94% found just once. Germline values: CDR1 SGHTA, CDR2 FQGNSA. The V segment lost 4 bases and the J segment 6 bases; nucleotides outside the gene matches: 2. The CDR3 consists of 14 residues. The sequence came from an adult in good health. This specimen consisted of peripheral blood, obtained on day 0 of AZD1222 vaccination. The chain links TRBV7-2 to TRBJ2-2, with 10 bases lining up with TRBD2. CDR3 residues: CASSSLAGAGELFF. CDR3 bases: TGTGCCAGCAGCTCTCTAGCGGGAGCCGGGGAGCTGTTTTTT. Together with reference TRBV7-2 and TRBJ2-2, the CDR3 gives the full variable domain: GAGVSQSPSNKVTEKGKDVELRCDPISGHTALYWYRQSLGQGLEFLIYFQGNSAPDKSGLPSDRFSAERTGGSVSTLTIQRTQQEDSAVYLCASSSLAGAGELFFGEGSRLTVL.